The source of this T cell receptor beta chain is a study of response to subunit inactivated influenza vaccine. The study's findings and limits: A suggestion made by the authors is that each seasonal influenza vaccination recruits few new T cells.

The CDR3 length is 15 residues. Trimming at V came to 5 bases and at J to 6 bases, leaving 9 bases not matched to a gene. CDR1 and CDR2 (germline): SGHVS, FQNEAQ. The table lists this clonotype with a few counts. Its antigen is not known. TCRdb redid the calling of the RT-PCR reads with MiXCR, one entry per CDR3 protein. The table has 700,000 to 900,000 distinct CDR3 sequences, approximately 22% seen once. Sequenced material: PBMCs from blood, taken about 5 days after vaccination. The sequence came from a man aged 50 to 59 who received an inactivated influenza vaccine. The chain has TRBV7-8 and TRBJ2-1, with TRBD2 identical over 8 bases. CDR3 coding DNA: TGTGCCAGCAGCCCCGCCAGGCTAGCGGGCAATGAGCAGTTCTTC. Amino acid sequence: CASSPARLAGNEQFF. Variable domain in full (rest from reference TRBV7-8 and TRBJ2-1): GAGVSQSPRYKVAKRGQDVALRCDPISGHVSLFWYQQALGQGPEFLTYFQNEAQLDKSGLPSDRFFAERPEGSVSTLKIQRTQQEDSAVYLCASSPARLAGNEQFFGPGTRLTVL.